This T cell receptor (beta chain) is drawn from a study of blood T cell repertoires in COVID-19. Study-level information: T cells, B-cell-depleted T cells, or PBMCs provided the cDNA or gDNA that served as material.

Enrollment of patients from Seattle took place during active infection, with longitudinal follow-up. CDR1 SGHNT and CDR2 YYREEE come from the germline V gene (reference sequence). CDR3 size: 13 residues. Trimming removed 4 bases from V and 4 bases from J, with 12 bases in between. Measured with immunoSEQ multiplex PCR; TCRdb has only the in-frame clones, and not every one. The sample contains roughly 70,000 clones, 65% to 85% of which appear only once. On this clone itself: Other DNA sequences in this sample translate to the same CDR3.

Sequencing was carried out using peripheral blood. The chain employs TRBV5-4 and TRBJ2-7; D may be TRBD2 (6 bases). The receptor was derived from a man aged 60-69 years with COVID-19, enrolled during active disease. In DNA, the CDR3 is TGTGCCAGCAGCCCGGGACTCTCTTACGAGCAGTACTTC. It encodes CASSPGLSYEQYF. Full variable domain (rest looked up from reference TRBV5-4 and TRBJ2-7): ETGVTQSPTHLIKTRGQQVTLRCSSQSGHNTVSWYQQALGQGPQFIFQYYREEENGRGNFPPRFSGLQFPNYSSELNVNALELDDSALYLCASSPGLSYEQYFGPGTRLTVT.